This passage covers 28 T cell receptor beta chains from one sample sequenced in a study of cytomegalovirus exposure and HLA in healthy donors. This PCR relied on a set of 60 Vbeta primers and 13 Jbeta primers. Profiling relied on immunoSEQ multiplex PCR, and the TCRdb table lists in-frame clones only, not all of them. Seen here are about 140,000 clones, around 80% observed once, and the top ten hold 3% to 3.5%. Specimen: PBMCs. The receptor set was obtained from a man aged 18 to 30 in good health and CMV-seropositive.

The chain joins TRBV5-1 to TRBJ2-3; TRBD2 agrees at 8 bases. With V trimmed by 4 bases and J by 4 bases, 11 bases remained unmatched. Looked up from germline, CDR1 is SGHRS and CDR2 is YFSETQ. This CDR3 spans 16 amino acids. For the CDR3, the DNA is TGCGCCAGCAGCAGGGGAGCGGGAGCGAACTCAGATACGCAGTATTTT. Translation: CASSRGAGANSDTQYF.

The chain has TRBV7-2 and TRBJ2-1; no reliable D call. Germline V gene sequence: CDR1 SGHTA, CDR2 FQGNSA. The CDR3 spans 13 residues. V lost 4 bases and J 7 bases, leaving 11 bases between the germline ends. CDR3 protein: CASSSSGGNEQFF. The CDR3 nucleotides are TGTGCCAGCAGCTCCTCGGGTGGAAATGAGCAGTTCTTC.

The chain has TRBV28 and TRBJ2-1; 11 bases are a match to TRBD2. With 7 bases clipped from V and 8 bases from J, the junction kept 7 bases outside the gene matches. CDR1 MDHEN and CDR2 SYDVKM come from the germline V gene. This CDR3 region has 14 residues. The CDR3 sequence: CASKVAGGPDEQFF. The CDR3 DNA is TGTGCCAGCAAGGTAGCGGGAGGGCCAGATGAGCAGTTCTTC.

CDR3 sequence: CASSPWGTGYSQETQYF. The CDR3 DNA is TGTGCCAGCAGCCCATGGGGGACAGGGTACTCTCAAGAGACCCAGTACTTC. The chain links TRBV5-8 to TRBJ2-5; 9 bases are a match to TRBD1. With 4 bases clipped from V and 2 bases from J, the junction kept 12 bases outside the gene matches. The CDR3 length is 17 residues. Germline V gene lookup returns CDR1 SGHTS and CDR2 YDEGEE.

The rearrangement joins TRBV7-9 to TRBJ1-4; D call uncertain. The V gene's germline CDR1 is SEHNR and CDR2 FQNEAQ (reference sequence). The V end was cut by 2 bases, the J end by 4 bases, with 8 bases between. The CDR3 extends over 14 amino acids. In DNA form, the CDR3 reads TGTGCCAGCAGCTTATTCGGTGATAATGAAAAACTGTTTTTT. This sequence encodes CASSLFGDNEKLFF.

This clone turned up a few times. This sequence joins TRBV19 and TRBJ1-2; D gene uncertain. The CDR3 is made up of 13 amino acids. Trimming removed 0 bases from V and 5 bases from J, with 7 bases in between. Germline-derived CDR1 and CDR2 are LNHDA and SQIVND (reference sequence). CDR3 in amino acids: CASSIDSEYGYTF. The CDR3 DNA is TGTGCCAGTAGTATAGATTCGGAGTATGGCTACACCTTC.

The gene calls are TRBV11-2 and TRBJ1-2; D remains ambiguous. Germline CDR1 SGHAT, CDR2 FQNNGV. CDR3 size: 13 residues. Trimming cost V 5 bases and J 5 bases, with 12 bases left between them. CDR3 amino acids: CASSQDGLYGYTF. CDR3 coding DNA: TGTGCCAGCAGCCAAGATGGACTGTATGGCTACACCTTC.

This clone was detected once. CDR3 protein: CSARRLEEQFF. For the CDR3, the DNA is TGCAGTGCCAGGAGGCTAGAAGAGCAGTTCTTC. The V gene is TRBV20-1, the J gene TRBJ2-1, with D possibly matching TRBD2 (5 bases). The CDR3 extends over 11 amino acids. V gave up 6 bases and J gave up 10 bases, with 13 bases separating them. Germline loops: CDR1 DFQATT, CDR2 SNEGSKA (reference sequence).

V usage is TRBV2 and J usage is TRBJ1-2; no firm D call. The V end lost 2 bases, the J end lost 6 bases, and 13 bases lay between the germline ends. Germline lookup yields CDR1 SNHLY and CDR2 FYNNEI. The CDR3 length is 14 residues. The CDR3 protein is CASSEWLGKDGYTF. CDR3 sequence (DNA): TGTGCCAGCAGTGAATGGCTAGGCAAGGATGGCTACACCTTC.

The CDR3 loop reads CASSAGTGLYEQYF. CDR3 nucleotides: TGTGCCAGCAGCGCCGGGACAGGACTCTACGAGCAGTACTTC. This chain links TRBV2 with TRBJ2-7, with TRBD1 matching 8 bases. J gave up 3 bases and V 6 bases, and 7 bases lay outside the gene matches. This CDR3 has 14 residues. Germline V gives CDR1 SNHLY, CDR2 FYNNEI. The full variable domain, with the rest looked up from reference TRBV2 and TRBJ2-7, is EPEVTQTPSHQVTQMGQEVILRCVPISNHLYFYWYRQILGQKVEFLVSFYNNEISEKSEIFDDQFSVERPDGSNFTLKIRSTKLEDSAMYFCASSAGTGLYEQYFGPGTRLTVT.

The V gene is TRBV6-1, the J gene TRBJ2-2, with 7 bases identical to TRBD2. Trimming cost V 5 bases and J 5 bases; bases outside gene matches: 8. This CDR3 contains 15 residues. Germline V CDR1 and CDR2: MNHNS, SASEGT. CDR3: CASSQRVGGTGELFF. CDR3 bases: TGTGCCAGCAGTCAAAGGGTGGGGGGGACCGGGGAGCTGTTTTTT.

This clone was detected a few times. The chain uses TRBV4-1 and TRBJ2-1; 9 bases are a match to TRBD2. J was trimmed by 7 bases and V by 0 bases; bases with no gene match: 10. The length of the CDR3 is 17 residues. CDR1 and CDR2 (germline): MGHRA, YSYEKL. DNA of the CDR3: TGCGCCAGCAGCCAAGATACGGGTAGCGGGAGTACGAATGAGCAGTTCTTC. Translated, it gives CASSQDTGSGSTNEQFF.

This clone was counted between two and nine times. The rearrangement joins TRBV25-1 to TRBJ1-1; D call uncertain. In germline, CDR1 is MGHDK, CDR2 SYGVNS. Trimming shortened V by 1 base and J by 1 base, and 7 bases separated the two germline ends. The CDR3 contains 14 residues. CDR3 bases: TGTGCCAGCAGTGAATTAGGAGGGAACACTGAAGCTTTCTTT. Residues: CASSELGGNTEAFF. The whole variable domain, filled in from reference TRBV25-1 and TRBJ1-1, reads EADIYQTPRYLVIGTGKKITLECSQTMGHDKMYWYQQDPGMELHLIHYSYGVNSTEKGDLSSESTVSRIRTEHFPLTLESARPSHTSQYLCASSELGGNTEAFFGQGTRLTVV.

This clone turned up a few times. This sequence joins TRBV6-5 and TRBJ2-5; D might be TRBD2 (5 bases). The J call may not be correct, given that the DNA end is closer to TRBJ2-7. Germline V lookup: CDR1 MNHEY, CDR2 SVGAGI. This CDR3 has 14 amino acids. CDR3 sequence (DNA): TGTGCCAGCGGGAGCCGGGCGAACTCCTACGAGCAGTACTTC. Its translation is CASGSRANSYEQYF.

The chain combines TRBV6-1 with TRBJ1-1; D not certain. Trimming stripped 8 bases from V and 2 bases from J, with 3 bases between. The CDR3 runs to 10 residues. Germline lookup yields CDR1 MNHNS and CDR2 SASEGT. CDR3 region: CASLNTEAFF. CDR3 sequence (DNA): TGTGCCAGCCTTAACACTGAAGCTTTCTTT.

This rearrangement joins TRBV6-1 to TRBJ2-3; D possibly corresponds to TRBD1 (7 bases). The germline V gene has CDR1 MNHNS and CDR2 SASEGT. V lost 6 bases and J 3 bases, leaving 16 bases between the germline ends. The CDR3 runs 15 residues. The CDR3 sequence is CASRTQQGRTDTQYF. CDR3 coding DNA: TGTGCCAGCAGGACCCAACAGGGGAGGACAGATACGCAGTATTTT.

This rearrangement joins TRBV5-1 to TRBJ2-1; possible D gene TRBD2, 6 bases. This CDR3 has 16 amino acids. The ends were cut back, 0 bases at V and 3 bases at J, with 13 bases in the middle. Germline-derived CDR1 and CDR2 are SGHRS and YFSETQ. The CDR3 here is CASSLDGGFFYNEQFF. The CDR3 nucleotides read TGCGCCAGCAGCTTGGACGGGGGATTCTTCTACAATGAGCAGTTCTTC.

The V call is TRBV28, the J call TRBJ2-1; 13 nucleotides agree with TRBD2. In germline, CDR1 is MDHEN, CDR2 SYDVKM. V lost 6 bases and J lost 3; bases outside the gene matches: 8. The CDR3 is made up of 17 amino acids. CDR3 in DNA: TGTGCCAGCAGCAACGAGGGACTAGCGGGATACTACAATGAGCAGTTCTTC. The encoded protein is CASSNEGLAGYYNEQFF. Full variable domain (outside the CDR3, taken from reference TRBV28 and TRBJ2-1): DVKVTQSSRYLVKRTGEKVFLECVQDMDHENMFWYRQDPGLGLRLIYFSYDVKMKEKGDIPEGYSVSREKKERFSLILESASTNQTSMYLCASSNEGLAGYYNEQFFGPGTRLTVL.

The chain carries TRBV6-1 and TRBJ2-1; 7 bases line up with TRBD1. CDR1 and CDR2 (germline): MNHNS, SASEGT. This CDR3 spans 14 amino acids. V gave up 6 bases and J gave up 6 bases; unmatched junction bases: 8. The CDR3 loop reads CASRSPQGSNEQFF. CDR3 DNA: TGTGCCAGCAGGTCCCCACAGGGGAGCAATGAGCAGTTCTTC.

There are a few counts of this clone. This chain uses TRBV5-4 with TRBJ2-5; 8 bases map to TRBD2. This CDR3 contains 16 residues. J was trimmed by 5 bases and V by 4 bases; bases with no gene match: 13. Looked up from germline, CDR1 is SGHNT and CDR2 is YYREEE (reference sequence). CDR3: CASSRGESGSLETQYF. The CDR3 DNA follows: TGTGCCAGCAGCCGGGGGGAGAGCGGGAGTCTGGAGACCCAGTACTTC.

The chain couples TRBV7-2 to TRBJ2-7; D ambiguous. This CDR3 is built from 13 residues. The V gene's germline CDR1 is SGHTA and CDR2 FQGNSA. V lost 1 base and J lost 4, with 8 bases in between. CDR3 region: CASSLGRRYEQYF. For the CDR3, the DNA is TGTGCCAGCAGCTTAGGACGGCGGTACGAGCAGTACTTC.

This clone has a handful of counts. The chain is built from TRBV7-2 and TRBJ1-5, with TRBD1 identical over 9 bases. This CDR3 has 16 residues. With V trimmed by 5 bases and J by 4 bases, 9 bases remained unmatched. Germline loops: CDR1 SGHTA, CDR2 FQGNSA. CDR3 in DNA: TGTGCCAGCAGCGCCCGCCACAGGGGGCGAAATCAGCCCCAGCATTTT. Protein product: CASSARHRGRNQPQHF.

In nucleotides, the CDR3 is TGCGCCAGCAGCTTGGACACAGGGGGCAGCGAGCAGTTCTTC. Translation gives CASSLDTGGSEQFF. The chain has TRBV5-1 and TRBJ2-1; 9 nucleotides line up with TRBD1. Germline V CDR1 and CDR2: SGHRS, YFSETQ. Losses at the gene ends were 0 bases for V and 10 bases for J; bases not matched to a gene: 5. This CDR3 is 14 amino acids long.

The CDR3 region has the DNA TGTGCCAGCAGCCCAGCCGGGAGGGCCCTCCACTTT. Translation gives CASSPAGRALHF. The V call is TRBV27, the J call TRBJ1-6; D is ambiguous. This CDR3 spans 12 amino acids. The V gene's germline CDR1 is MNHEY and CDR2 SMNVEV (reference sequence). Trimming shortened V by 6 bases and J by 14 bases, and 14 bases separated the two germline ends.

The rearrangement links TRBV28 to TRBJ2-2, with 12 bases that match TRBD2. Germline V gives CDR1 MDHEN, CDR2 SYDVKM. V lost 0 bases and J lost 6; bases outside the gene matches: 11. The length of the CDR3 is 19 residues. In DNA, the CDR3 is TGTGCCAGCAGTTTATGGCTAGCGGGAGGGAAGGGACACGCCGGGGAGCTGTTTTTT. Translation: CASSLWLAGGKGHAGELFF. The variable domain in full, completed from reference TRBV28 and TRBJ2-2, reads DVKVTQSSRYLVKRTGEKVFLECVQDMDHENMFWYRQDPGLGLRLIYFSYDVKMKEKGDIPEGYSVSREKKERFSLILESASTNQTSMYLCASSLWLAGGKGHAGELFFGEGSRLTVL.

This chain joins TRBV5-1 and TRBJ2-7; tentative D call: TRBD1 (6 bases). V was trimmed by 2 bases and J by 4 bases, leaving 13 bases between them. The CDR3 is 14 residues long. The V gene's germline CDR1 is SGHRS and CDR2 YFSETQ. DNA of the CDR3: TGCGCCAGCAGCTTACGGACAGACCTTTACGAGCAGTACTTC. Translating gives CASSLRTDLYEQYF.

V usage is TRBV6-1 and J usage is TRBJ1-4; TRBD1 aligns across 10 bases. J gave up 8 bases and V 10 bases, and 7 bases lay outside the gene matches. Looked up from germline, CDR1 is MNHNS and CDR2 is SASEGT. The length of the CDR3 is 13 residues. CDR3 residues: CAIGTGENEKLFF. The DNA for the CDR3 is TGTGCCATCGGGACAGGGGAGAACGAAAAACTGTTTTTT.

J is TRBJ1-1 and V is TRBV19, with D unresolved. CDR1 and CDR2 (germline): LNHDA, SQIVND (reference sequence). CDR3 length: 10 amino acids. Trimming removed 8 bases at V and 3 bases at J, with 4 bases between. This CDR3 reads CASYYTEAFF. CDR3 DNA: TGTGCCAGTTATTACACTGAAGCTTTCTTT. Drawing the rest from reference TRBV19 and TRBJ1-1, the complete variable domain is DGGITQSPKYLFRKEGQNVTLSCEQNLNHDAMYWYRQDPGQGLRLIYYSQIVNDFQKGDIAEGYSVSREKKESFPLTVTSAQKNPTAFYLCASYYTEAFFGQGTRLTVV.